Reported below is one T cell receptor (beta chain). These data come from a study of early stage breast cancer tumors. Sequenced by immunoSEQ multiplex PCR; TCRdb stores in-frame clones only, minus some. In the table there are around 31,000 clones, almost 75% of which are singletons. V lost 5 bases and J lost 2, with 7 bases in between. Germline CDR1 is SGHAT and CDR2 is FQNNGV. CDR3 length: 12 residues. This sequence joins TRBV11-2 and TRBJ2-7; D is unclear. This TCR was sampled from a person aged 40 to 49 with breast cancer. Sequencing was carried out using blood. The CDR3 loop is CASSPGAYEQYF. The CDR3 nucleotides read TGTGCCAGCAGCCCTGGGGCCTACGAGCAGTACTTC.